This TCR beta chain originates from a study of blood T cell repertoires in COVID-19. Turning to the study itself: Samples taken during acute and convalescent COVID-19 were collected in the United States, Italy and Spain.

This clone was seen once. Recovery meant two consecutive negative NP/OP PCR tests, professional clearance, or resolved symptoms. Generated by immunoSEQ multiplex PCR, the TCRdb table keeps only in-frame clones and is missing some. Of under 150,000 clones detected, 75% to 90% appear once; the ten largest clones hold about 2.5%. CDR3 length: 13 amino acids. V was cut by 0 bases and J by 2 bases, with 5 bases left in between. Germline V CDR1 and CDR2: SQVTM, ANQGSEA. This TCR came from a woman in her fifties or sixties who had recovered from COVID-19. Sequenced: PBMCs or T cells enriched from blood (not recorded which). This chain uses TRBV29-1 with TRBJ1-3; perhaps TRBD1 as D (5 bases). The CDR3 nucleotides are TGCAGCGTTGAAGACAGGGCTGGAAACACCATATATTTT. Translated, it gives CSVEDRAGNTIYF.